A single sample is the source of the 11 T cell receptor beta chains below, sequenced in a study of immune cell composition in non-small cell lung cancer. Profiling relied on immunoSEQ multiplex PCR, and the TCRdb table lists in-frame clones only, not all of them. The sample lists under 3,000 clones; around three quarters were seen once. Sequencing was carried out using lung tumor tissue. The receptors were sampled from a human donor with non-small cell lung cancer.

This clone occurred a few times. V gene TRBV6-6 combines with J gene TRBJ1-4; D might be TRBD1 (5 bases). CDR1 MNHNY and CDR2 SVGAGI come from the germline V gene (reference sequence). The CDR3 is made up of 16 amino acids. Between the trimmed V and J ends, which lost 5 bases and 7 bases, there was a span of 20 bases. The CDR3 sequence is CASSPSEQVFGEKLFF. CDR3 coding DNA: TGTGCCAGCAGTCCGTCTGAACAGGTCTTTGGTGAAAAACTGTTTTTT.

The chain combines TRBV6-4 with TRBJ2-3; TRBD2 matches at 13 bases. In germline, CDR1 is MRHNA, CDR2 SNTAGT. Trimming removed 6 bases from V and 6 bases from J; junction bases left unmatched: 6. The CDR3 totals 15 residues. This chain's CDR3 is CASSTSGGATDTQYF. CDR3 in DNA: TGTGCCAGCAGCACTAGCGGGGGGGCAACGGATACGCAGTATTTT.

This chain uses TRBV9 with TRBJ2-1; 8 bases fit TRBD1. Per the germline V gene, CDR1 is SGDLS and CDR2 is YYNGEE. J was trimmed by 6 bases and V by 0 bases; bases with no gene match: 5. CDR3 length: 15 residues. Here the CDR3 reads CASSVDGQGFNEQFF. The CDR3 DNA sequence: TGTGCCAGCAGCGTAGATGGACAGGGTTTCAATGAGCAGTTCTTC.

The rearrangement joins TRBV19 to TRBJ2-7; 12 bases fit TRBD2. The V gene's germline CDR1 is LNHDA and CDR2 SQIVND (reference sequence). With 3 bases clipped from V and 7 bases from J, the junction kept 13 bases outside the gene matches. The CDR3 extends over 17 amino acids. CDR3 region: CASSIWTSGAGSPEQYF. CDR3 in DNA: TGTGCCAGTAGTATCTGGACTAGCGGGGCCGGATCCCCTGAGCAGTACTTC.

There are a few counts of this clone. The chain combines TRBV6-5 with TRBJ1-6; the match to TRBD1 covers 7 bases. Germline trimming cut 2 bases from V and 8 bases from J; bases unmatched to any gene: 6. This CDR3 has 15 residues. The V gene's germline CDR1 is MNHEY and CDR2 SVGAGI. CDR3 residues: CASSYTTGDDSPLHF. The DNA of the CDR3 is TGTGCCAGCAGTTACACTACAGGGGATGATTCACCCCTCCACTTT.

Regarding this clone: One end of the junction is discordant with germline, which a read error may explain. V usage is TRBV5-8 and J usage is TRBJ1-5; TRBD1 matches 9 bases. This CDR3 contains 15 residues. From germline, CDR1 is SGHTS and CDR2 YDEGEE. This CDR3 reads CASSSDRGASGPQHF. The CDR3 DNA sequence: TGCGCCAGCAGCTCAGACAGGGGGGCTTCGGGGCCCCAGCATTTT.

The chain couples TRBV15 to TRBJ1-1; 7 bases are shared with TRBD1. Trimming took 1 base from V and 1 from J; bases not matched to a gene: 12. The CDR3 runs to 18 residues. CDR1 and CDR2 (germline): LNHNV, YYDKDF (reference sequence). The CDR3 nucleotides read TGTGCCACCAGCAGAGCGGACGCCCCGGGACAGCCGAACACTGAAGCTTTCTTT. Its translation: CATSRADAPGQPNTEAFF.

This clone was counted between two and nine times. The chain recombines TRBV7-9 with TRBJ1-4; D remains unclear. This CDR3 comprises 14 residues. From germline, CDR1 is SEHNR and CDR2 FQNEAQ (reference sequence). V was clipped by 3 bases and J by 2 bases, with 7 bases between them. For the CDR3, the DNA is TGTGCCAGCAGCTTGGCTGCTACTAATGAAAAACTGTTTTTT. Its protein product is CASSLAATNEKLFF. The full variable domain, with the rest looked up from reference TRBV7-9 and TRBJ1-4, is DTGVSQNPRHKITKRGQNVTFRCDPISEHNRLYWYRQTLGQGPEFLTYFQNEAQLEKSRLLSDRFSAERPKGSFSTLEIQRTEQGDSAMYLCASSLAATNEKLFFGSGTQLSVL.

The rearrangement uses TRBV30 and TRBJ1-6; D remains ambiguous. Germline V gives CDR1 GTSNPN, CDR2 SVGIG (reference sequence). V lost 3 bases and J lost 7, with 28 bases in between. CDR3 size: 19 residues. CDR3 coding DNA: TGTGCCTGGAGGCCAAGTGGTGGACTCCCCACGGCGGACAATTCACCCCTCCACTTT. Amino acid sequence: CAWRPSGGLPTADNSPLHF.

The genes are TRBV19 and TRBJ1-2; D is undetermined. The CDR3 spans 13 residues. The ends were cut back, 1 base at V and 5 bases at J, with 8 bases in the middle. The germline V gene encodes CDR1 LNHDA and CDR2 SQIVND (reference sequence). CDR3: CASSIGALYGYTF. The CDR3 nucleotides read TGTGCCAGTAGTATAGGAGCTCTATATGGCTACACCTTC.

The chain couples TRBV7-9 to TRBJ2-3; 7 bases match TRBD2. CDR3 length: 14 amino acids. CDR1 and CDR2 from the germline V gene are SEHNR and FQNEAQ (reference sequence). V was clipped by 8 bases and J by 1 base; unmatched bases: 6. The CDR3 DNA is TGTGCCAGCGGGGGGGGGATTGGCACAGATACGCAGTATTTT. It translates to CASGGGIGTDTQYF. The whole variable domain, remainder taken from reference TRBV7-9 and TRBJ2-3, is DTGVSQNPRHKITKRGQNVTFRCDPISEHNRLYWYRQTLGQGPEFLTYFQNEAQLEKSRLLSDRFSAERPKGSFSTLEIQRTEQGDSAMYLCASGGGIGTDTQYFGPGTRLTVL.